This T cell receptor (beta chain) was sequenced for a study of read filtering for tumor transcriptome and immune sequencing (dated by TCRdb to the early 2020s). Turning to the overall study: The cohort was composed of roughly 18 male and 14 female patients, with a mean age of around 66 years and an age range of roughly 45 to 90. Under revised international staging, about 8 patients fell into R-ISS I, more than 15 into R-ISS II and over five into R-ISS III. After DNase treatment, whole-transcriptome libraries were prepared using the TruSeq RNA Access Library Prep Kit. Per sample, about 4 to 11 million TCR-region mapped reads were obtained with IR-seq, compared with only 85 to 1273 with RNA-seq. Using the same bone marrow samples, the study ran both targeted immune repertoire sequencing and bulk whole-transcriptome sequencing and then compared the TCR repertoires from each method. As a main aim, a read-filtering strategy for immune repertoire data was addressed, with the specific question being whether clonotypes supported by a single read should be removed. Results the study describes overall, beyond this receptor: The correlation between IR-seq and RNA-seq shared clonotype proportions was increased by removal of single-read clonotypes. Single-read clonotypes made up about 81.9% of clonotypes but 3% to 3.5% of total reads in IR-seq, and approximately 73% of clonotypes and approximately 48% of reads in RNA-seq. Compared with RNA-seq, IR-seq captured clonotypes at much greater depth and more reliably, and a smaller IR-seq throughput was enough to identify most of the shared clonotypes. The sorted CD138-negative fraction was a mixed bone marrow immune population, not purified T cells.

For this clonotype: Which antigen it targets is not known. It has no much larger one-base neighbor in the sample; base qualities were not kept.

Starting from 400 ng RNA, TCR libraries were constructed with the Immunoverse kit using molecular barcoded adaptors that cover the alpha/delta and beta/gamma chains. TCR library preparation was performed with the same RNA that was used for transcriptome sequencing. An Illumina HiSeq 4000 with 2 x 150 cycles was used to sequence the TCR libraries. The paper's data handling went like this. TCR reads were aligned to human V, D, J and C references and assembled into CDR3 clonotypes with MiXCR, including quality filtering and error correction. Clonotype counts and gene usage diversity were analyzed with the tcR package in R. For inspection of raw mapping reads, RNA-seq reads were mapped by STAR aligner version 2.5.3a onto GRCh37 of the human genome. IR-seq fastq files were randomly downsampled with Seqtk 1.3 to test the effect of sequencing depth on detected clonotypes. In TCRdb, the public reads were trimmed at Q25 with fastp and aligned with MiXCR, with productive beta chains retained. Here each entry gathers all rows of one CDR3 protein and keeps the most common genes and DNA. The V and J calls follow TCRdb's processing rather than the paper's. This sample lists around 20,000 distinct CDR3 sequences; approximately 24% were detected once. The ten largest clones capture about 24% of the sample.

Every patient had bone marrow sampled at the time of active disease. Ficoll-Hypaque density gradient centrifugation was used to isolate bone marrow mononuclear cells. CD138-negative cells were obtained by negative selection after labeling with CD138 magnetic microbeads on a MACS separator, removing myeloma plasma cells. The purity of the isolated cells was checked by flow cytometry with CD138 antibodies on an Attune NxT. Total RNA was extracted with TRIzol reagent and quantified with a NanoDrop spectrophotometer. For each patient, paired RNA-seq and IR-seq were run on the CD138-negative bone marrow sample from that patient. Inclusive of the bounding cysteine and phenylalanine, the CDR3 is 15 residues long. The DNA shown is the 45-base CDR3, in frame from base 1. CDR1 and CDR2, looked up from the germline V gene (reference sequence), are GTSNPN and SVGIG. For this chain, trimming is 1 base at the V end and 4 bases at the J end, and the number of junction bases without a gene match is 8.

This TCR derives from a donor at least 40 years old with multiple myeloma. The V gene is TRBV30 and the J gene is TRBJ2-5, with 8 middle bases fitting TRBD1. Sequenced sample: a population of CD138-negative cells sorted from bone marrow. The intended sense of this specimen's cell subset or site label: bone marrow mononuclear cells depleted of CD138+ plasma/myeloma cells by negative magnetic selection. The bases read TGTGCCTGGAGTGGGGACAGGAGTGGGGGAGAGACCCAGTACTTC. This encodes CAWSGDRSGGETQYF.